Below are 17 T cell receptor beta chains sequenced from a single sample in a study of shared clonotypes between healthy human individuals. Sequencing was performed with immunoSEQ multiplex PCR; in TCRdb, only in-frame clones are kept and a portion is missing. The data show around 1.5 million clones, roughly 98% seen once. The sequenced material came from naive CD4+ T cells sorted from blood. The subset was: CD45RA+ positively selected. These receptors were taken from a man aged 30 to 39 in good health.

The chain carries TRBV5-4 and TRBJ2-7, with a possible D match to TRBD2 (5 bases). Deletions cut 3 bases from V and 3 bases from J, with 19 bases between. From germline, CDR1 is SGHNT and CDR2 YYREEE (reference sequence). This CDR3 has 16 amino acids. The CDR3, as DNA: TGTGCCAGCAGCTCAGGACTGGGTACATGGGGCTACGAGCAGTACTTC. This encodes CASSSGLGTWGYEQYF.

This chain joins TRBV5-1 and TRBJ2-2; D remains unclear. Germline CDR1 SGHRS, CDR2 YFSETQ. CDR3 length: 11 residues. Trimming removed 7 bases at V and 5 bases at J, with 6 bases between. The CDR3 bases are TGCGCCAGCTCCGCAACCGGGGAGCTGTTTTTT. This codes for CASSATGELFF.

With respect to this clone: The sample contains more than one DNA sequence encoding this CDR3. This chain links TRBV5-1 with TRBJ2-1; 10 nucleotides match TRBD2. The CDR3 spans 15 residues. The germline V gene encodes CDR1 SGHRS and CDR2 YFSETQ. Trimming took 0 bases from V and 8 from J; bases not matched to a gene: 5. The CDR3 DNA reads TGCGCCAGCAGCTTGGGCCTAGCGGGAGTGTATGAGCAGTTCTTC. It codes for CASSLGLAGVYEQFF.

The rearrangement uses TRBV13 and TRBJ2-7; 7 bases match TRBD1. The V and J ends lost 5 bases and 3 bases, in that order; junction bases with no gene match: 7. Germline V CDR1 and CDR2: PRHDT, FYEKMQ (reference sequence). The CDR3 consists of 14 residues. As DNA, the CDR3 is TGTGCCAGCAGCAAGACAGGGAGCGGCTACGAGCAGTACTTC. Translated, it gives CASSKTGSGYEQYF.

The rearrangement links TRBV7-6 to TRBJ2-2, with D hard to call. The CDR3 is 14 residues long. Germline CDR1 SGHVS, CDR2 FNYEAQ. The germline V and J ends were trimmed by 2 bases and 3 bases, with 7 bases remaining between them. In DNA form, the CDR3 reads TGTGCCAGCAGCTTAAAAAGTTACACCGGGGAGCTGTTTTTT. Translated: CASSLKSYTGELFF.

CDR3 nucleotide sequence: TGTGCCAGCAGCTCCGGGACTAGCTCCTACAATGAGCAGTTCTTC. Translating gives CASSSGTSSYNEQFF. The V and J genes are TRBV28 and TRBJ2-1, with TRBD2 matching over 8 bases. V was clipped by 6 bases and J by 0 bases; unmatched bases: 4. The germline CDR1 and CDR2 sequences are MDHEN and SYDVKM. The CDR3 has 15 residues.

This chain links TRBV2 with TRBJ1-1, with TRBD1 identical over 8 bases. Germline V gene sequence: CDR1 SNHLY, CDR2 FYNNEI. The CDR3 totals 14 residues. Trimming cost V 7 bases and J 0 bases; bases outside gene matches: 4. CDR3 nucleotides: TGTGCCAGCAAGACAGGGGATATGAACACTGAAGCTTTCTTT. This encodes CASKTGDMNTEAFF.

The CDR3 region is CASSYSGTTSWGYEQYF. The CDR3 nucleotides read TGTGCCAGCAGCTACAGCGGGACTACCTCGTGGGGCTACGAGCAGTACTTC. V usage is TRBV5-6 and J usage is TRBJ2-7; 7 bases map to TRBD2. Germline assignment: CDR1 SGHDT and CDR2 YYEEEE. Trimming removed 3 bases from V and 3 bases from J; junction bases left unmatched: 15. The CDR3 has 17 residues.

V gene TRBV5-4 combines with J gene TRBJ2-1, with 10 bases lining up with TRBD1. The V and J ends lost 3 bases and 6 bases, in that order; junction bases with no gene match: 6. Per germline, CDR1 SGHNT and CDR2 YYREEE (reference sequence). This CDR3 has 15 residues. The CDR3 loop is CASSSRQGAGNEQFF. CDR3 DNA: TGTGCCAGCAGCTCCCGACAGGGGGCGGGCAATGAGCAGTTCTTC.

A word on this clone: The sample contains more than one DNA sequence encoding this CDR3. The chain uses TRBV7-6 and TRBJ2-7; possibly TRBD2 for D (6 bases). V lost 5 bases and J 4 bases, leaving 15 bases between the germline ends. Germline assignment: CDR1 SGHVS and CDR2 FNYEAQ. The CDR3 runs to 14 residues. CDR3 amino acids: CASSAGGGGYEQYF. The CDR3 DNA reads TGTGCCAGCAGCGCCGGAGGAGGAGGGTACGAGCAGTACTTC.

The chain is built from TRBV5-1 and TRBJ2-2; D is undetermined. The CDR3 totals 13 residues. CDR1 and CDR2 (germline): SGHRS, YFSETQ. The V end lost 4 bases, the J end lost 1 base, and 5 bases lay between the germline ends. CDR3 sequence: CASSRGNTGELFF. DNA for the CDR3: TGCGCCAGCAGCCGCGGGAACACCGGGGAGCTGTTTTTT.

Concerning this clone itself: Compared with germline, one end of the junction differs, possibly owing to a read error. The J gene is TRBJ2-7, the V gene TRBV7-8; the D gene is possibly TRBD1 (5 bases). Per germline, CDR1 SGHVS and CDR2 FQNEAQ. The CDR3 extends over 13 amino acids. CDR3 DNA sequence: TGTGCCAGCAGCTTAGGGGGCTGGTACGGGCAGTACTTC. Its protein is CASSLGGWYGQYF.

This chain joins TRBV29-1 and TRBJ2-2; D gene unclear. The germline CDR1 and CDR2 sequences are SQVTM and ANQGSEA. V shed 6 bases and J shed 6 bases, with 8 bases lying between them. This CDR3 is 11 amino acids long. The CDR3 protein is CSVSSPGELFF. In DNA form, the CDR3 reads TGCAGCGTATCCAGCCCCGGGGAGCTGTTTTTT.

This sequence joins TRBV9 and TRBJ1-1; D is ambiguous. In germline, CDR1 is SGDLS, CDR2 YYNGEE. The V end was cut by 0 bases, the J end by 6 bases, with 9 bases between. This CDR3 region has 13 residues. The CDR3 coding sequence is TGTGCCAGCAGCGTAGTCGGGGAACCTGAAGCTTTCTTT. This translates into CASSVVGEPEAFF.

The chain is built from TRBV4-2 and TRBJ2-3, with D maybe TRBD1 (7 bases). Germline CDR1 is LGHNA and CDR2 is YNFKEQ. Trimming pared 0 bases from V and 3 bases from J, leaving 16 bases between. This CDR3 is built from 17 residues. The CDR3 nucleotides are TGTGCCAGCAGCCAAGATCGGGAGACAGGGAGTACAGATACGCAGTATTTT. This gives the protein CASSQDRETGSTDTQYF.

This clone has a single count. This chain links TRBV6-5 with TRBJ2-2; 8 bases fit TRBD2. J was trimmed by 5 bases and V by 2 bases; bases with no gene match: 4. The length of the CDR3 is 15 residues. Per germline, CDR1 MNHEY and CDR2 SVGAGI. The CDR3 nucleotides read TGTGCCAGCAGTTACGGGACTAGATTTACCGGGGAGCTGTTTTTT. Its translation is CASSYGTRFTGELFF.

Concerning this clone itself: This CDR3 is also generated by other DNA sequences in the sample. V is TRBV18 and J is TRBJ2-7, with D unresolved. Trimming took 6 bases from V and 3 from J, leaving 9 bases between them. The V gene's germline CDR1 is KGHSH and CDR2 LQKENI. The CDR3 sequence is 12 residues long. CDR3 sequence reads: CASSPPGYEQYF. CDR3 bases: TGTGCCAGCTCGCCCCCCGGCTACGAGCAGTACTTC. Complete variable domain (other parts from reference TRBV18 and TRBJ2-7): NAGVMQNPRHLVRRRGQEARLRCSPMKGHSHVYWYRQLPEEGLKFMVYLQKENIIDESGMPKERFSAEFPKEGPSILRIQQVVRGDSAAYFCASSPPGYEQYFGPGTRLTVT.